This T cell receptor (beta chain) was retrieved from a study of identifying expanded T cells in peripheral blood. Study-level points and caveats: Variance in clone template counts between approximately 2-week samples significantly increased with total template count across all healthy donors. Technical replicates showed around 1.2 changed clones; around 2 weeks 15 to 20; four weeks 19.

Collection occurred without any documented infections or immune events in donors. The CDR3 runs to 11 residues. V was clipped by 7 bases and J by 7 bases, with 7 bases between them. CDR1 MNHNS and CDR2 SASEGT come from the germline V gene. A word on this clone: Antigen unknown.

Assay used: immunoSEQ multiplex PCR; TCRdb lists only in-frame clones, some missing. The data contain about 100,000 clones, around nine tenths of them singletons. The chain carries TRBV6-1 and TRBJ1-4; the D is unclear. Material for sequencing was blood. This receptor was obtained from a person aged 18 to 75 in good health. The CDR3 bases are TGTGCCAGCATTCGCGGTGAAAAACTGTTTTTT. Protein sequence: CASIRGEKLFF.